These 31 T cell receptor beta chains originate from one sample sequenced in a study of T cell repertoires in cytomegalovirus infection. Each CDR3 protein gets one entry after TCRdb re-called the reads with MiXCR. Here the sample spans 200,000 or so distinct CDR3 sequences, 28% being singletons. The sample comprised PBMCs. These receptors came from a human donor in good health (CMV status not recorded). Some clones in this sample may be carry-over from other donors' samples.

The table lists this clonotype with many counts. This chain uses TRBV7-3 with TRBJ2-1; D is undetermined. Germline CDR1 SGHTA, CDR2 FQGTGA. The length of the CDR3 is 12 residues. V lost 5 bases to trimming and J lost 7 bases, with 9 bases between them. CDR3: CASSPRSNEQFF. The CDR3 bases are TGTGCCAGCAGCCCCCGTTCAAATGAGCAGTTCTTC.

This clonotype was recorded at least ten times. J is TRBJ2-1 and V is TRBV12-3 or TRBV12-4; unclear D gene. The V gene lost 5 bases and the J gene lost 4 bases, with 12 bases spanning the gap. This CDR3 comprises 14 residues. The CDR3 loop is CASSRPREYNEQFF. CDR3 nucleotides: TGTGCCAGCAGTCGCCCGAGAGAGTACAATGAGCAGTTCTTC.

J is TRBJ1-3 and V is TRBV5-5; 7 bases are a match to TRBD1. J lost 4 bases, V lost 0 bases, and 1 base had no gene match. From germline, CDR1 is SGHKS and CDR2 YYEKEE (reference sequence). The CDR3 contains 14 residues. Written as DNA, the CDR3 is TGTGCCAGCAGCTTGGGGGGACAGGGAAACACCATATATTTT. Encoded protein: CASSLGGQGNTIYF.

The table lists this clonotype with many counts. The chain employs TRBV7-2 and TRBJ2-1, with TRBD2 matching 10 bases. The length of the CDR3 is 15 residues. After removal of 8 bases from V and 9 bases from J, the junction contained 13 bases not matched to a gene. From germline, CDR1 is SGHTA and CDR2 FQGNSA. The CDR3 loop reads CASGRDNSGGSEQFF. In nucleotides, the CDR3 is TGTGCCAGCGGTCGAGATAATAGCGGGGGGTCTGAGCAGTTCTTC.

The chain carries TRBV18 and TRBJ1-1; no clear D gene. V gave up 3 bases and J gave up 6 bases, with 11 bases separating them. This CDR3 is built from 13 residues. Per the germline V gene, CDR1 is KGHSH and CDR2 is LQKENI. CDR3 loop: CASSPQMGSEAFF. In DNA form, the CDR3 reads TGTGCCAGCTCACCCCAGATGGGATCTGAAGCTTTCTTT.

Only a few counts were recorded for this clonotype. CDR3 sequence (DNA): TGTGCCACCCAAACAGGGGGCAATCAGCCCCAGCATTTT. It translates to CATQTGGNQPQHF. The chain carries TRBV19 and TRBJ1-5, with 7 bases aligning to TRBD1. In germline, CDR1 is LNHDA, CDR2 SQIVND (reference sequence). The CDR3 contains 13 residues. V lost 10 bases to trimming and J lost 2 bases; unmatched junction nucleotides: 5.

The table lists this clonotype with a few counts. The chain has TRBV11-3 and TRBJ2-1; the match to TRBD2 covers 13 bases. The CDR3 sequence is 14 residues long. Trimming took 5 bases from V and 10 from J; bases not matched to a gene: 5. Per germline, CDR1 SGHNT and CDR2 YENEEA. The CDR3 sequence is CASSVGLAGSEQFF. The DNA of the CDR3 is TGTGCCAGCAGCGTGGGACTAGCGGGGAGCGAGCAGTTCTTC.

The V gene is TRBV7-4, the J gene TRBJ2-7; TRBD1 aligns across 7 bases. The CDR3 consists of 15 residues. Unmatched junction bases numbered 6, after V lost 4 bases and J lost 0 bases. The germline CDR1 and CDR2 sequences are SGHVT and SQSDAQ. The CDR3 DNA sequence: TGTGCCAGCAGCTACCGGGACAGATACTCCTACGAGCAGTACTTC. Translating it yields CASSYRDRYSYEQYF.

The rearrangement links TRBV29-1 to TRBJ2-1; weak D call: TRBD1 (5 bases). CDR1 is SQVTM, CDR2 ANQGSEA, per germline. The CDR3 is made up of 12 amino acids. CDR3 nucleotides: TGCAGAGTTCTGCCAGGGTGGGATGAGCAGTTCTTC. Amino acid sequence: CRVLPGWDEQFF.

The CDR3 is CASSLRREDGYTF. The CDR3, as DNA: TGTGCCAGCAGCCTTCGGAGGGAGGATGGCTACACCTTC. The chain uses TRBV6-1 and TRBJ1-2, with D unresolved. The ends were cut back, 6 bases at V and 6 bases at J, with 14 bases in the middle. CDR3 length equals 13 residues. Germline lookup yields CDR1 MNHNS and CDR2 SASEGT.

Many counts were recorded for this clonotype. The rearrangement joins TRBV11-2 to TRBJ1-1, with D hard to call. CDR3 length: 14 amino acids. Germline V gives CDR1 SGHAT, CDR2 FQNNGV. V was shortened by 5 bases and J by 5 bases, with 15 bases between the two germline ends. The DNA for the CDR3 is TGTGCCAGCAGCCCATTATACGGTCGGACTGAAGCTTTCTTT. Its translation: CASSPLYGRTEAFF. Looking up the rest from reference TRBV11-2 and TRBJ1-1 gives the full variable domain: EAGVAQSPRYKIIEKRQSVAFWCNPISGHATLYWYQQILGQGPKLLIQFQNNGVVDDSQLPKDRFSAERLKGVDSTLKIQPAKLEDSAVYLCASSPLYGRTEAFFGQGTRLTVV.

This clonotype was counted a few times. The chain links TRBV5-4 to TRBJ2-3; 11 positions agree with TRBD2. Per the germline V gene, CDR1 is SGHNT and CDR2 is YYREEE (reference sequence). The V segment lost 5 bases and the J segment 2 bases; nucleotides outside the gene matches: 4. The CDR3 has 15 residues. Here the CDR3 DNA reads TGTGCCAGCAGTCGTAGCGGGGGGGCCACAGATACGCAGTATTTT. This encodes CASSRSGGATDTQYF.

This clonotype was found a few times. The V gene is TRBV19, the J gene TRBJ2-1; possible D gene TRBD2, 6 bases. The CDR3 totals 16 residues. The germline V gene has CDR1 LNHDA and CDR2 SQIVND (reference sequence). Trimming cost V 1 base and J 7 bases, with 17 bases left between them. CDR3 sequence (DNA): TGTGCCAGTAGTATAGTTTTCGGGGGTATTCAGAATGAGCAGTTCTTC. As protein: CASSIVFGGIQNEQFF. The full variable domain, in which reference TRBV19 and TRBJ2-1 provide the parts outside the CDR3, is DGGITQSPKYLFRKEGQNVTLSCEQNLNHDAMYWYRQDPGQGLRLIYYSQIVNDFQKGDIAEGYSVSREKKESFPLTVTSAQKNPTAFYLCASSIVFGGIQNEQFFGPGTRLTVL.

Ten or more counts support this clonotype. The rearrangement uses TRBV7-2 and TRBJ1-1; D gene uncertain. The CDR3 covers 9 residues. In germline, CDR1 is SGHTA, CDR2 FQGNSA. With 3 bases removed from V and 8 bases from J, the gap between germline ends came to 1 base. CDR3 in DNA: TGTGCCAGCAGCTTGGAAGCTTTCTTT. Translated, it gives CASSLEAFF. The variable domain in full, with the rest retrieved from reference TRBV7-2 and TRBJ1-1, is GAGVSQSPSNKVTEKGKDVELRCDPISGHTALYWYRQSLGQGLEFLIYFQGNSAPDKSGLPSDRFSAERTGGSVSTLTIQRTQQEDSAVYLCASSLEAFFGQGTRLTVV.

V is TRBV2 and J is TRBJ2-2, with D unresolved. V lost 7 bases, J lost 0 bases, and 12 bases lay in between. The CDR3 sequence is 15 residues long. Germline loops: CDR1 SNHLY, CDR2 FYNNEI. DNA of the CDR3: TGTGCCAGCACCGAAGTGCGCGCGAACACCGGGGAGCTGTTTTTT. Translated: CASTEVRANTGELFF.

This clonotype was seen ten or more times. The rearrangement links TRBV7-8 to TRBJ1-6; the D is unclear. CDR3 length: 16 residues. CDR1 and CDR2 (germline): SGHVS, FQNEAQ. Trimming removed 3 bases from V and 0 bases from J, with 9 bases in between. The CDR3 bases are TGTGCCAGCAGCTTGAAAGGGTTCTCCTATAATTCACCCCTCCACTTT. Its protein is CASSLKGFSYNSPLHF. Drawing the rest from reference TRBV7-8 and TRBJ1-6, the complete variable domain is GAGVSQSPRYKVAKRGQDVALRCDPISGHVSLFWYQQALGQGPEFLTYFQNEAQLDKSGLPSDRFFAERPEGSVSTLKIQRTQQEDSAVYLCASSLKGFSYNSPLHFGNGTRLTVT.

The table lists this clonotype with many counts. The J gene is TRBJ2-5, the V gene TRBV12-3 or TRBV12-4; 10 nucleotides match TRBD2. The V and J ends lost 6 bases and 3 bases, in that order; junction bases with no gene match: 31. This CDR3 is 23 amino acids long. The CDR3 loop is CASSPRTSGDSALGRVGEETQYF. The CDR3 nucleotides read TGTGCCAGCAGCCCGAGGACTAGCGGAGATTCTGCGCTAGGTAGAGTGGGGGAAGAGACCCAGTACTTC.

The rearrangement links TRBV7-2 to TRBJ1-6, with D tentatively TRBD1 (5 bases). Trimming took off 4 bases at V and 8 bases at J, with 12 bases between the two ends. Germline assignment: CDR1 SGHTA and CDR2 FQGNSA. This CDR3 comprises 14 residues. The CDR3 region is CASSSSVGDSPLHF. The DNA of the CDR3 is TGTGCCAGCAGCTCCTCAGTGGGGGATTCACCCCTCCACTTT.

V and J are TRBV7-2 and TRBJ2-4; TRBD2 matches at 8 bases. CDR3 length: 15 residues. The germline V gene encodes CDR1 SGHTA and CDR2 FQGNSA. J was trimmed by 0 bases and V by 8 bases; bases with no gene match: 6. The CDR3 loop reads CASRRGGEAKNIQYF. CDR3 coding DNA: TGTGCCAGCCGTCGGGGGGGTGAAGCCAAAAACATTCAGTACTTC.

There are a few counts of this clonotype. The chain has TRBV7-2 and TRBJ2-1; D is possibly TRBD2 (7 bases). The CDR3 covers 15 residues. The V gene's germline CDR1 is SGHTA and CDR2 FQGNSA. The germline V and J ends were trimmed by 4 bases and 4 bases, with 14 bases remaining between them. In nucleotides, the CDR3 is TGTGCCAGCAGCTCGGCGGGGGCCGCTTACAATGAGCAGTTCTTC. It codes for CASSSAGAAYNEQFF. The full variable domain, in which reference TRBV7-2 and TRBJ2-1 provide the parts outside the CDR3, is GAGVSQSPSNKVTEKGKDVELRCDPISGHTALYWYRQSLGQGLEFLIYFQGNSAPDKSGLPSDRFSAERTGGSVSTLTIQRTQQEDSAVYLCASSSAGAAYNEQFFGPGTRLTVL.

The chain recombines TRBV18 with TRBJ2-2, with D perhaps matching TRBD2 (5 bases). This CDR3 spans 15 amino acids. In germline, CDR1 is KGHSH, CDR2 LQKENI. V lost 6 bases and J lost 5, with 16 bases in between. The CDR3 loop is CASSFVGEGTGELFF. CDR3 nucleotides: TGTGCCAGCTCTTTCGTCGGGGAAGGAACCGGGGAGCTGTTTTTT.

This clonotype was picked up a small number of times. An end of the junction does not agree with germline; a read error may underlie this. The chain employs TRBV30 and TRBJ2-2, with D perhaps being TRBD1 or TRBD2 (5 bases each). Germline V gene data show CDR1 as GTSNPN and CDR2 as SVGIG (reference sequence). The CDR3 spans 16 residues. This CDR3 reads CAWSLYPGTKTGELFF. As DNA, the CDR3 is TGTGCCTGGAGTCTCTATCCCGGGACGAAGACCGGGGAGCTGTTTTTT.

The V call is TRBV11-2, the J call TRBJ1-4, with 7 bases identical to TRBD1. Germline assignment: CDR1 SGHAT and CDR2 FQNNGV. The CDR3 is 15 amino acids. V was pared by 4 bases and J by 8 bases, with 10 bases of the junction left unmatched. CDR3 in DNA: TGTGCCAGCAGCTCGATTGAGGGGGCAAGGGAAAAACTGTTTTTT. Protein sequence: CASSSIEGAREKLFF.

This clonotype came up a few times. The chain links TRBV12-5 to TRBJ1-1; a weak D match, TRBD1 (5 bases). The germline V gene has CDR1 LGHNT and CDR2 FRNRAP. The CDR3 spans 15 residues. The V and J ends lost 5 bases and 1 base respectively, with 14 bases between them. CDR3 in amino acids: CASGGAGNWNTEAFF. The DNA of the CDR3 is TGTGCTAGTGGTGGTGCAGGGAACTGGAACACTGAAGCTTTCTTT.

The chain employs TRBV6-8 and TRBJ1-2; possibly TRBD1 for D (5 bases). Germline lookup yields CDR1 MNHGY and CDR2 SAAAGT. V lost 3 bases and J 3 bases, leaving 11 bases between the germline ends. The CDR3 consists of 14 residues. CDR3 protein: CASSYRGIDYGYTF. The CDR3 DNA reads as TGTGCCAGCAGTTATAGGGGCATAGACTATGGCTACACCTTC.

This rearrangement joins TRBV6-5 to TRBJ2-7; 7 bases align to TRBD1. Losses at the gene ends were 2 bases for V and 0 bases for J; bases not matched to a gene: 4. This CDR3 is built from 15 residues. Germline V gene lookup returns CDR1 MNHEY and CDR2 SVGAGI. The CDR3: CASSYKTGTSYEQYF. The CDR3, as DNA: TGTGCCAGCAGTTACAAGACAGGGACCTCCTACGAGCAGTACTTC.

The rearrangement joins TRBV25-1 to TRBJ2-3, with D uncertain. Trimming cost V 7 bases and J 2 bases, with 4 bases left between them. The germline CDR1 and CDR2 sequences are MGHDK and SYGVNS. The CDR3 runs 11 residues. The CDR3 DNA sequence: TGTGCCAGCACCCTCACAGATACGCAGTATTTT. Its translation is CASTLTDTQYF.

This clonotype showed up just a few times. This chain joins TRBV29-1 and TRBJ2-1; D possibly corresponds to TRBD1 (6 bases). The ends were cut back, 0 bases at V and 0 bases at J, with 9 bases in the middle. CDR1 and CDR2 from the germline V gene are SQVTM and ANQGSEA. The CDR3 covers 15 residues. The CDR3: CSVEDQGRSYNEQFF. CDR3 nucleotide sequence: TGCAGCGTTGAAGATCAGGGGCGCTCCTACAATGAGCAGTTCTTC.

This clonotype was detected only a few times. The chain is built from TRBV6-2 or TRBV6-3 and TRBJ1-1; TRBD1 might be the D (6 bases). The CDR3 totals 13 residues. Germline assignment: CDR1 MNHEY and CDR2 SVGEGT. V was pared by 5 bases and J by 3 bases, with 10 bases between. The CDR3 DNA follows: TGTGCCAGCAGTGATGGACAGTACACTGAAGCTTTCTTT. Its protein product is CASSDGQYTEAFF.

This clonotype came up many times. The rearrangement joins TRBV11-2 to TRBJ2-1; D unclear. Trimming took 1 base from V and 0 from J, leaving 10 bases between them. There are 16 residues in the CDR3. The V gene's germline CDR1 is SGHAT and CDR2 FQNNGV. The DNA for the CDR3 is TGTGCCAGCAGCTTAGGGGCAGGTAGCTCCTACAATGAGCAGTTCTTC. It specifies CASSLGAGSSYNEQFF.

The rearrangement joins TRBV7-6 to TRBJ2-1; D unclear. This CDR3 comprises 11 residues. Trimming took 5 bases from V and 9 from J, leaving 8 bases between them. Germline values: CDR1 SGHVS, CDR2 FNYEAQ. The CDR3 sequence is CASSPSGEQFF. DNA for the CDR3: TGTGCCAGCAGCCCATCCGGTGAGCAGTTCTTC.